The next 13 T cell receptor beta chains were all read from a single sample in a study of vaccination and CD4 T cells after COVID-19. The Oncomine TCR Beta short-read assay was what sequenced the DNA obtained from cultured CD4+ T cells. Genomic DNA was taken out of cultured CD4+ T cells by extraction. TCRdb re-derived calls from the PCR reads in MiXCR, one entry per CDR3 protein. This sample carries over 9,000 distinct CDR3 sequences, 30% to 45% of them seen once, and the ten largest clones take approximately 16%. These TCRs are of unknown antigen specificity. Described treatment: approximately 10-day PBMC culture with coronavirus spike peptide pools or control peptides (ViraFEST assay). Ahead of the COVID-19 pandemic (2011-2018), the CD4+ T cells of the unexposed donor were collected. Sequencing used CD4+ T cells from blood, cultured in vitro. Receptors originate from a human donor in good health.

The rearrangement uses TRBV19 and TRBJ2-5; the D is unclear. CDR1 and CDR2 (germline): LNHDA, SQIVND (reference sequence). The germline V and J ends were trimmed by 4 bases and 2 bases, with 8 bases remaining between them. This CDR3 contains 13 residues. CDR3 bases: TGTGCCAGTAGTAGACGAACTCAAGAGACCCAGTACTTC. Its protein product is CASSRRTQETQYF.

This clonotype has a single count. This chain joins TRBV5-1 and TRBJ1-5; TRBD1 aligns across 7 bases. Losses at the gene ends were 4 bases for V and 2 bases for J; bases not matched to a gene: 6. The length of the CDR3 is 15 residues. The germline CDR1 and CDR2 sequences are SGHRS and YFSETQ. In nucleotides, the CDR3 is TGCGCCAGCAGCGCCACAGGGGATGGCAATCAGCCCCAGCATTTT. It codes for CASSATGDGNQPQHF.

This clonotype occurred a few times. In DNA form, the CDR3 reads TGCAGTGCTAGAGAGCAGACTGGCGGGGAGCTGTTTTTT. This translates into CSAREQTGGELFF. The J gene is TRBJ2-2, the V gene TRBV20-1; no definite D call. This CDR3 is 13 amino acids long. The germline CDR1 and CDR2 sequences are DFQATT and SNEGSKA (reference sequence). Trimming cost V 0 bases and J 7 bases, with 9 bases left between them.

This chain links TRBV20-1 with TRBJ1-1; tentatively, D is TRBD1 (5 bases). The CDR3 runs 13 residues. The V and J ends lost 5 bases and 5 bases respectively, with 15 bases between them. Looked up from germline, CDR1 is DFQATT and CDR2 is SNEGSKA (reference sequence). The CDR3 loop is CSAPGLGDTEAFF. The DNA for the CDR3 is TGCAGTGCTCCAGGGTTGGGGGATACTGAAGCTTTCTTT.

The gene calls are TRBV5-6 and TRBJ2-5; D gene unclear. Germline CDR1 is SGHDT and CDR2 is YYEEEE. Between the trimmed V and J ends, which lost 5 bases and 2 bases, there was a span of 13 bases. This CDR3 is 14 amino acids long. Written as DNA, the CDR3 is TGTGCCAGCAGTTATCGACCAACGCAAGAGACCCAGTACTTC. It encodes CASSYRPTQETQYF.

There are a few counts of this clonotype. This chain joins TRBV20-1 and TRBJ2-5, with TRBD2 matching 11 bases. Germline CDR1 reads DFQATT; CDR2 reads SNEGSKA (reference sequence). V dropped 5 bases and J dropped 0; count of bases not matched to a gene: 5. This CDR3 comprises 15 residues. The DNA of the CDR3 is TGCAGTGCTGACGGACTAGCGGGCCACCAAGAGACCCAGTACTTC. Translated: CSADGLAGHQETQYF.

The chain links TRBV12-3 or TRBV12-4 to TRBJ1-5, with a possible D match to TRBD1 (6 bases). The CDR3 spans 15 residues. V gave up 7 bases and J gave up 2 bases, with 15 bases separating them. The CDR3 sequence is CASTKTQGRNQPQHF. The CDR3 nucleotides are TGTGCCAGCACCAAAACTCAGGGGCGCAATCAGCCCCAGCATTTT.

This clonotype has more than one count but fewer than ten. The chain employs TRBV19 and TRBJ2-2; tentative D call: TRBD1 (6 bases). V lost 5 bases and J lost 2, with 9 bases in between. CDR3 length equals 14 residues. The germline V gene has CDR1 LNHDA and CDR2 SQIVND (reference sequence). The CDR3 reads CASSARGNTGELFF. Here the CDR3 DNA reads TGTGCCAGTAGTGCCAGGGGAAACACCGGGGAGCTGTTTTTT.

This clonotype was counted a few times. The chain has TRBV7-9 and TRBJ1-2, with 7 bases fitting TRBD1. The V gene end was trimmed by 0 bases and the J gene end by 5 bases; junction bases not matched to a gene: 6. CDR3 length: 15 amino acids. Germline V gene data show CDR1 as SEHNR and CDR2 as FQNEAQ (reference sequence). The DNA for the CDR3 is TGTGCCAGCAGCTTAGCGAAGGCAGGGGGGTATGGCTACACCTTC. Protein product: CASSLAKAGGYGYTF.

The genes are TRBV5-4 and TRBJ2-5; TRBD2 matches at 10 bases. The trim removed 6 bases at V and 1 base at J, leaving 3 bases unmatched. Germline CDR1 is SGHNT and CDR2 is YYREEE (reference sequence). This CDR3 comprises 14 residues. The CDR3 loop reads CASTAGGPQETQYF. DNA for the CDR3: TGTGCCAGCACAGCGGGAGGGCCCCAAGAGACCCAGTACTTC. The full variable domain, its missing parts supplied by reference TRBV5-4 and TRBJ2-5, is ETGVTQSPTHLIKTRGQQVTLRCSSQSGHNTVSWYQQALGQGPQFIFQYYREEENGRGNFPPRFSGLQFPNYSSELNVNALELDDSALYLCASTAGGPQETQYFGPGTRLLVL.

The chain recombines TRBV28 with TRBJ1-2, with a tentative D call TRBD1 (5 bases). Germline CDR1 MDHEN, CDR2 SYDVKM. Between the trimmed V and J ends, which lost 2 bases and 5 bases, there was a span of 12 bases. The CDR3 is made up of 14 amino acids. The CDR3 spells CASSLDRRDYGYTF. In nucleotides, the CDR3 is TGTGCCAGCAGTTTAGATCGCAGGGATTATGGCTACACCTTC.

CDR3 residues: CASSSQGRFQAEQFF. Written as DNA, the CDR3 is TGTGCCAGCAGCTCGCAGGGGAGGTTCCAGGCTGAGCAGTTCTTC. V and J are TRBV11-2 and TRBJ2-1; either TRBD1 or TRBD2 may supply D (6 bases each). Trimming pared 4 bases from V and 9 bases from J, leaving 19 bases between. There are 15 residues in the CDR3. CDR1 is SGHAT, CDR2 FQNNGV, per germline. Drawing the rest from reference TRBV11-2 and TRBJ2-1, the complete variable domain is EAGVAQSPRYKIIEKRQSVAFWCNPISGHATLYWYQQILGQGPKLLIQFQNNGVVDDSQLPKDRFSAERLKGVDSTLKIQPAKLEDSAVYLCASSSQGRFQAEQFFGPGTRLTVL.

The chain recombines TRBV19 with TRBJ1-1, with 7 bases lining up with TRBD1. The germline V gene encodes CDR1 LNHDA and CDR2 SQIVND (reference sequence). The V gene end was trimmed by 5 bases and the J gene end by 4 bases; junction bases not matched to a gene: 7. The CDR3 contains 14 residues. The CDR3 region has the DNA TGTGCCAGTAGTGAACAGGGGTACGGCACTGAAGCTTTCTTT. Translation: CASSEQGYGTEAFF.